These 5 T cell receptor beta chains came from one sample sequenced in a study of T cell responses to AZD1222 COVID-19 vaccine. Repertoires were generated with immunoSEQ multiplex PCR, while TCRdb's copy carries only in-frame clones and drops some. This table holds approximately 100,000 clones, 75% to 90% found once. Sequencing used peripheral blood, obtained on day 0 of AZD1222 vaccination. The receptors shown here come from an adult in good health.

In DNA form, the CDR3 reads TGCGCCAGCAGCCCCGGAGGGAGTGCGGGATCAGATACGCAGTATTTT. Translation gives CASSPGGSAGSDTQYF. The rearrangement joins TRBV5-1 to TRBJ2-3; possible D gene TRBD2, 6 bases. V was shortened by 4 bases and J by 4 bases, with 19 bases between the two germline ends. The CDR3 totals 16 residues. Germline CDR1 and CDR2: SGHRS and YFSETQ. Full variable domain (outside the CDR3, taken from reference TRBV5-1 and TRBJ2-3): KAGVTQTPRYLIKTRGQQVTLSCSPISGHRSVSWYQQTPGQGLQFLFEYFSETQRNKGNFPGRFSGRQFSNSRSEMNVSTLELGDSALYLCASSPGGSAGSDTQYFGPGTRLTVL.

The chain employs TRBV7-8 and TRBJ1-1, with 7 bases identical to TRBD1. The CDR3 spans 15 residues. Germline CDR1 reads SGHVS; CDR2 reads FQNEAQ. The trim removed 7 bases at V and 1 base at J, leaving 9 bases unmatched. Here the CDR3 reads CASTDTGQRNTEAFF. CDR3 nucleotide sequence: TGTGCCAGCACCGACACGGGACAGCGGAACACTGAAGCTTTCTTT.

The rearrangement joins TRBV6-2 or TRBV6-3 to TRBJ1-3; D not resolved. Germline assignment: CDR1 MNHEY and CDR2 SVGEGT. Trimming took 2 bases from V and 4 from J, leaving 12 bases between them. The CDR3 runs to 15 residues. The CDR3 region is CASSYPDRPGNTIYF. The DNA of the CDR3 is TGTGCCAGCAGTTACCCGGACCGGCCGGGAAACACCATATATTTT.

V and J are TRBV5-6 and TRBJ1-4; D is unresolved. CDR1 SGHDT and CDR2 YYEEEE come from the germline V gene. Trimming removed 0 bases from V and 11 bases from J, with 14 bases in between. The CDR3 runs 14 residues. The CDR3 sequence is CASSLDTREDKLFF. The CDR3 coding sequence is TGTGCCAGCAGCTTGGACACACGAGAGGACAAACTGTTTTTT.

CDR3 region: CASSLTRSGEKLFF. CDR3 coding DNA: TGCGCCAGCAGCTTGACGCGGTCGGGTGAAAAACTGTTTTTT. V is TRBV5-1 and J is TRBJ1-4; D remains ambiguous. The CDR3 length is 14 residues. V lost 1 base and J 7 bases, leaving 11 bases between the germline ends. Germline V CDR1 and CDR2: SGHRS, YFSETQ.